The 21 T cell receptor beta chains given below trace back to one sample, sequenced in a study of T cells expressing NK-cell markers. TCRdb reanalyzed the 5' RACE reads and collapses them to one entry per CDR3 protein, without DNA. The sample has approximately 420,000 distinct CDR3 sequences. The sample comprised blood T cells: a sorted CD56 or NKG2C T cell subset, CD4+ or CD8+ T cells, or bulk PBMC T cells (not recorded which). These receptors were obtained from a woman aged 45-65 years in good health.

This sequence joins TRBV5-5 and TRBJ2-3. CDR1 is SGHKS and CDR2 is YYEKEE in the germline V gene (reference sequence). The CDR3 consists of 16 residues. CDR3 amino acids: CASSFGGFGSTDTQYF.

The CDR3 spells CASSLRGQPPYEQYF. The gene calls are TRBV5-1 and TRBJ2-7; checking the TCRdb D call of TRBD1 is not possible without DNA. Germline V gives CDR1 SGHRS, CDR2 YFSETQ. CDR3 length equals 15 residues. Using reference TRBV5-1 and TRBJ2-7 for the parts outside the CDR3, the full variable domain is KAGVTQTPRYLIKTRGQQVTLSCSPISGHRSVSWYQQTPGQGLQFLFEYFSETQRNKGNFPGRFSGRQFSNSRSEMNVSTLELGDSALYLCASSLRGQPPYEQYFGPGTRLTVT.

The chain is built from TRBV4-1 and TRBJ2-5; the D call from TCRdb, TRBD1, cannot be confirmed without DNA. Germline V gene sequence: CDR1 MGHRA, CDR2 YSYEKL. This CDR3 spans 16 amino acids. The CDR3: CASSHLPPLNQETQYF.

The genes are TRBV19 and TRBJ2-1; lacking DNA, the TRBD1 call made by TCRdb goes unchecked. CDR3 length: 15 residues. CDR1 and CDR2 from the germline V gene are LNHDA and SQIVND (reference sequence). The CDR3 sequence: CASSTQSTGRTEQFF.

This sequence joins TRBV6-2 or TRBV6-3 and TRBJ1-1; TCRdb returns TRBD1, unconfirmable since there is no DNA. Germline V lookup: CDR1 MNHEY, CDR2 SVGEGT. This CDR3 has 15 amino acids. The CDR3 reads CASSYSGVPNTEAFF.

The chain combines TRBV7-9 with TRBJ2-5. Germline CDR1 reads SEHNR; CDR2 reads FQNEAQ (reference sequence). The CDR3 loop spans 13 amino acids. The CDR3 region is CASSLLGKETQYF.

The J gene is TRBJ2-4, the V gene TRBV30; the D gene TCRdb calls, TRBD2, cannot be checked with no DNA. CDR3 length equals 14 residues. Germline V gene data show CDR1 as GTSNPN and CDR2 as SVGIG (reference sequence). This chain's CDR3 is CAWSVAGRAGIQYF. The full variable domain, with the rest looked up from reference TRBV30 and TRBJ2-4, is SQTIHQWPATLVQPVGSPLSLECTVEGTSNPNLYWYRQAAGRGLQLLFYSVGIGQISSEVPQNLSASRPQDRQFILSSKKLLLSDSGFYLCAWSVAGRAGIQYFGAGTRLSVL.

The CDR3 protein is CASSLWTGVTEAFF. V and J are TRBV3-1 and TRBJ1-1; without DNA, the TCRdb call of TRBD1 cannot be checked. CDR1 is LGHDT and CDR2 is YNNKEL in the germline V gene (reference sequence). The CDR3 is 14 residues long.

The V gene is TRBV25-1, the J gene TRBJ2-1. The CDR3 sequence is 17 residues long. Germline V gene lookup returns CDR1 MGHDK and CDR2 SYGVNS. The CDR3 protein is CASSEYNWGSLYNEQFF.

The J gene is TRBJ2-1, the V gene TRBV7-2; TCRdb proposes TRBD2, but this gene call is untestable without DNA. Germline CDR1 and CDR2: SGHTA and FQGNSA. The CDR3 is 16 amino acids. CDR3 region: CASSSQYSGPYNEQFF.

The chain's CDR3 is CASSSPRGERIQYF. The J gene is TRBJ2-4, the V gene TRBV11-2; TCRdb names TRBD1, which stays unverified in the absence of DNA. This CDR3 is 14 amino acids long. Germline V gives CDR1 SGHAT, CDR2 FQNNGV. Based on the CDR3 plus reference TRBV11-2 and TRBJ2-4, the full variable domain is EAGVAQSPRYKIIEKRQSVAFWCNPISGHATLYWYQQILGQGPKLLIQFQNNGVVDDSQLPKDRFSAERLKGVDSTLKIQPAKLEDSAVYLCASSSPRGERIQYFGAGTRLSVL.

This chain uses TRBV27 with TRBJ2-2. This CDR3 spans 14 amino acids. Per the germline V gene, CDR1 is MNHEY and CDR2 is SMNVEV (reference sequence). The CDR3 sequence is CASRQPTNTGELFF.

This rearrangement joins TRBV3-1 to TRBJ1-2; there is no DNA to check the TCRdb D call of TRBD1. Looked up from germline, CDR1 is LGHDT and CDR2 is YNNKEL (reference sequence). The CDR3 is made up of 18 amino acids. CDR3 sequence reads: CASRPRTDWEIANYGYTF. The whole variable domain, filled in from reference TRBV3-1 and TRBJ1-2, reads DTAVSQTPKYLVTQMGNDKSIKCEQNLGHDTMYWYKQDSKKFLKIMFSYNNKELIINETVPNRFSPKSPDKAHLNLHINSLELGDSAVYFCASRPRTDWEIANYGYTFGSGTRLTVV.

The CDR3 loop reads CSARDPRFSGNTIYF. J is TRBJ1-3 and V is TRBV20-1. The germline V gene has CDR1 DFQATT and CDR2 SNEGSKA (reference sequence). CDR3 size: 15 residues.

This chain joins TRBV9 and TRBJ2-7. The CDR3 has 14 amino acids. Germline V gene sequence: CDR1 SGDLS, CDR2 YYNGEE. The CDR3 loop is CASSVGVGPYEQYF.

The chain combines TRBV15 with TRBJ1-2; with no DNA, the TCRdb D assignment of TRBD1 cannot be verified. Germline V gives CDR1 LNHNV, CDR2 YYDKDF (reference sequence). The CDR3 is 14 residues long. The CDR3 sequence: CATSAGPGHYGYTF.

The rearrangement links TRBV20-1 to TRBJ2-5; there is no DNA to check the TCRdb D call of TRBD1. Germline-derived CDR1 and CDR2 are DFQATT and SNEGSKA (reference sequence). CDR3 length equals 16 residues. The CDR3 region is CSAKSLGQGDGETQYF.

V usage is TRBV12-3 or TRBV12-4 and J usage is TRBJ2-3; TCRdb indicates TRBD1, and absent DNA this call remains unverified. There are 16 residues in the CDR3. CDR3 region: CASSPERGRGTDTQYF.

The J gene is TRBJ2-1, the V gene TRBV29-1; TCRdb picks TRBD2, but there is no DNA to check that call. The CDR3 contains 15 residues. Germline V gene lookup returns CDR1 SQVTM and CDR2 ANQGSEA. CDR3: CSVASSGGTGVEQFF.

The genes are TRBV4-1 and TRBJ2-1; TCRdb proposes TRBD1, but this gene call is untestable without DNA. In germline, CDR1 is MGHRA, CDR2 YSYEKL. The CDR3 consists of 15 residues. CDR3 in amino acids: CASSQEERDINEQFF.

V usage is TRBV4-2 and J usage is TRBJ2-7; with no DNA, the TCRdb D assignment of TRBD2 cannot be verified. The germline gives CDR1 LGHNA, CDR2 YNFKEQ. The CDR3 contains 15 residues. The CDR3 sequence: CASSQDTSPTYEQYF.